Below, 21 T cell receptor beta chains from the same sample are listed, as sequenced in a study of blood T cell repertoires in COVID-19. Only in-frame clones appear in the TCRdb table, and some are missing; sequencing was by immunoSEQ multiplex PCR. The data contain about 380,000 clones, roughly 90% of them singletons. Sequenced sample: peripheral blood. The origin of the receptors is a man aged 40-50 years with acute or convalescent COVID-19.

The chain recombines TRBV4-1 with TRBJ1-6; TRBD1 aligns across 7 bases. Trimming cost V 0 bases and J 9 bases; bases outside gene matches: 5. The CDR3 extends over 15 amino acids. The germline V gene has CDR1 MGHRA and CDR2 YSYEKL. The CDR3 region is CASSQDQGQSSPLHF. The CDR3 nucleotides read TGCGCCAGCAGCCAAGATCAGGGACAGAGTTCACCCCTCCACTTT.

This chain links TRBV10-3 with TRBJ2-3; TRBD2 aligns across 7 bases. V lost 0 bases, J lost 3 bases, and 6 bases stayed unmatched. Looked up from germline, CDR1 is ENHRY and CDR2 is SYGVKD. The CDR3 totals 16 residues. CDR3 nucleotide sequence: TGTGCCATCAGTGAGTCAGTCGGCGGGAGAACAGATACGCAGTATTTT. Encoded protein: CAISESVGGRTDTQYF.

The rearrangement links TRBV30 to TRBJ1-5; 7 bases fit TRBD1. This CDR3 has 16 residues. With V trimmed by 5 bases and J by 0 bases, 10 bases remained unmatched. CDR1 and CDR2 (germline): GTSNPN, SVGIG (reference sequence). The CDR3 spells CAWAKGGSHSNQPQHF. As DNA, the CDR3 is TGTGCCTGGGCCAAAGGGGGCAGCCATAGCAATCAGCCCCAGCATTTT.

This clone was counted a single time. The chain links TRBV11-2 to TRBJ2-7; tentatively, D is TRBD1 (6 bases). This CDR3 contains 13 residues. V shed 5 bases and J shed 4 bases, with 12 bases lying between them. Germline V gene data show CDR1 as SGHAT and CDR2 as FQNNGV. CDR3 nucleotides: TGTGCCAGCAGCCCAAAAACAGGGTACGAGCAGTACTTC. It codes for CASSPKTGYEQYF.

This chain uses TRBV6-2 or TRBV6-3 with TRBJ1-3, with 8 nucleotides matching TRBD1. There are 17 residues in the CDR3. Germline V gene data show CDR1 as MNHEY and CDR2 as SVGEGT. After removal of 2 bases from V and 0 bases from J, the junction contained 6 bases not matched to a gene. This chain's CDR3 is CASSYGTGTSSGNTIYF. CDR3 sequence (DNA): TGTGCCAGCAGTTACGGGACAGGAACGAGCTCTGGAAACACCATATATTTT.

The rearrangement joins TRBV29-1 to TRBJ2-3, with TRBD2 matching over 7 bases. The CDR3 extends over 13 amino acids. Germline loops: CDR1 SQVTM, CDR2 ANQGSEA. J gave up 4 bases and V 4 bases, and 5 bases lay outside the gene matches. CDR3 DNA: TGCAGCGTTGTTTCGGGAGGAGCAGATACGCAGTATTTT. Protein sequence: CSVVSGGADTQYF.

The chain employs TRBV10-2 and TRBJ2-7; 7 nucleotides line up with TRBD1. V was clipped by 8 bases and J by 3 bases; unmatched bases: 4. Looked up from germline, CDR1 is WSHSY and CDR2 is SAAADI. The length of the CDR3 is 12 residues. The CDR3 bases are TGCGCCAGCCCGGGACAGTACTACGAGCAGTACTTC. Translated, it gives CASPGQYYEQYF.

The chain joins TRBV28 to TRBJ1-4; 9 bases align to TRBD1. CDR1 and CDR2 (germline): MDHEN, SYDVKM. V dropped 5 bases and J dropped 7; count of bases not matched to a gene: 14. This CDR3 has 17 amino acids. The CDR3 spells CASSPSRDRDRGEKLFF. CDR3 DNA: TGTGCCAGCAGTCCGTCCCGGGACAGGGATCGGGGTGAAAAACTGTTTTTT. The whole variable domain, filled in from reference TRBV28 and TRBJ1-4, reads DVKVTQSSRYLVKRTGEKVFLECVQDMDHENMFWYRQDPGLGLRLIYFSYDVKMKEKGDIPEGYSVSREKKERFSLILESASTNQTSMYLCASSPSRDRDRGEKLFFGSGTQLSVL.

This chain connects TRBV5-1 to TRBJ1-1; perhaps TRBD1 as D (5 bases). The germline V and J ends were trimmed by 4 bases and 7 bases, with 14 bases remaining between them. This CDR3 is built from 13 residues. Germline V gene data show CDR1 as SGHRS and CDR2 as YFSETQ. In DNA form, the CDR3 reads TGCGCCAGCAGCAACCCCACCAGGGATGAAGCTTTCTTT. This gives the protein CASSNPTRDEAFF.

The V call is TRBV4-1, the J call TRBJ1-1; 11 nucleotides match TRBD1. Germline loops: CDR1 MGHRA, CDR2 YSYEKL. The V segment lost 3 bases and the J segment 4 bases; nucleotides outside the gene matches: 10. There are 17 residues in the CDR3. The CDR3 protein is CASSQAGTGGGGTEAFF. CDR3 DNA: TGCGCCAGCAGCCAGGCCGGGACAGGGGGTGGGGGCACTGAAGCTTTCTTT.

The chain joins TRBV6-2 or TRBV6-3 to TRBJ1-6; weak D call: TRBD1 (6 bases). In germline, CDR1 is MNHEY, CDR2 SVGEGT. Trimming took off 0 bases at V and 14 bases at J, with 20 bases between the two ends. The CDR3 loop spans 16 amino acids. CDR3 region: CASSYSGTRSVGSLHF. CDR3 coding DNA: TGTGCCAGCAGTTACTCGGGGACACGGTCAGTTGGGTCCCTCCACTTT.

The chain carries TRBV28 and TRBJ2-7; tentative D call: TRBD2 (6 bases). Germline V CDR1 and CDR2: MDHEN, SYDVKM. CDR3 length: 16 amino acids. V lost 6 bases and J 0 bases, leaving 18 bases between the germline ends. The CDR3 DNA reads as TGTGCCAGCAGCCCGGGACGGGAGTTAAGCTCCTACGAGCAGTACTTC. It encodes CASSPGRELSSYEQYF.

As to this clone: The identical CDR3 is also encoded by other nucleotide sequences in the sample. V is TRBV19 and J is TRBJ1-1; 7 bases fit TRBD1. This CDR3 contains 13 residues. The V gene's germline CDR1 is LNHDA and CDR2 SQIVND (reference sequence). The ends lost 6 bases at V and 4 bases at J; junction bases unmatched: 5. This chain's CDR3 is CASSRQGGTEAFF. CDR3 DNA: TGTGCCAGTAGCCGACAGGGAGGCACTGAAGCTTTCTTT.

The chain links TRBV25-1 to TRBJ1-5; no definite D call. V gave up 3 bases and J gave up 7 bases, with 7 bases separating them. The CDR3 extends over 12 amino acids. Per the germline V gene, CDR1 is MGHDK and CDR2 is SYGVNS. The CDR3 sequence is CASSEGSQPQHF. The CDR3 nucleotides read TGTGCCAGCAGTGAGGGCAGCCAGCCCCAGCATTTT.

This chain uses TRBV7-2 with TRBJ2-5; TRBD1 aligns across 8 bases. Per the germline V gene, CDR1 is SGHTA and CDR2 is FQGNSA. The CDR3 runs 14 residues. The ends lost 3 bases at V and 5 bases at J; junction bases unmatched: 5. This CDR3 is CASSLTGVYETQYF. CDR3 sequence (DNA): TGTGCCAGCAGCTTGACAGGGGTTTACGAGACCCAGTACTTC.

The chain uses TRBV30 and TRBJ2-1; perhaps TRBD2 as D (5 bases). The length of the CDR3 is 12 residues. The ends were cut back, 2 bases at V and 7 bases at J, with 9 bases in the middle. CDR1 GTSNPN and CDR2 SVGIG come from the germline V gene (reference sequence). CDR3 residues: CAWSSTGNEQFF. The DNA for the CDR3 is TGTGCCTGGAGTTCTACGGGGAATGAGCAGTTCTTC.

The chain has TRBV7-6 and TRBJ1-2, with D possibly being TRBD1 (6 bases). The V end was cut by 5 bases, the J end by 6 bases, with 22 bases between. Germline loops: CDR1 SGHVS, CDR2 FNYEAQ. The CDR3 contains 16 residues. The CDR3 bases are TGTGCCAGCAGCCCTAATCCGGGACACCTTGTAGATGGCTACACCTTC. This codes for CASSPNPGHLVDGYTF.

This clone was counted once. The CDR3 DNA sequence: TGCAGTGCTAGTGGAGGGGGCGTTTATCAGCCCCAGCATTTT. It encodes CSASGGGVYQPQHF. This rearrangement joins TRBV20-1 to TRBJ1-5; 7 bases match TRBD1. The CDR3 is made up of 14 amino acids. V gave up 3 bases and J gave up 5 bases; unmatched junction bases: 7. Germline V CDR1 and CDR2: DFQATT, SNEGSKA (reference sequence).

V and J are TRBV28 and TRBJ2-7; 7 bases line up with TRBD1. The CDR3 sequence is 13 residues long. With V trimmed by 7 bases and J by 5 bases, 8 bases remained unmatched. The germline gives CDR1 MDHEN, CDR2 SYDVKM. CDR3 amino acids: CASTSQGSHEQYF. CDR3 coding DNA: TGTGCCAGCACTTCACAGGGGTCCCACGAGCAGTACTTC.

The gene calls are TRBV2 and TRBJ2-7; D is ambiguous. Between the trimmed V and J ends, which lost 6 bases and 7 bases, there was a span of 13 bases. CDR3 length equals 12 residues. The germline V gene has CDR1 SNHLY and CDR2 FYNNEI. CDR3 DNA sequence: TGTGCCAGCAGCGAGACTGTGAGGGAGCAGTACTTC. This codes for CASSETVREQYF.

This clone was detected only once. The same CDR3 arises from other DNA sequences in this sample as well. The rearrangement uses TRBV5-4 and TRBJ1-1; D may be TRBD1 (5 bases). Between the trimmed V and J ends, which lost 1 base and 5 bases, there was a span of 9 bases. The CDR3 is 13 amino acids. Germline V gives CDR1 SGHNT, CDR2 YYREEE (reference sequence). The CDR3 sequence is CASSLRGGTEAFF. CDR3 in DNA: TGTGCCAGCAGCTTGAGGGGTGGGACTGAAGCTTTCTTT.